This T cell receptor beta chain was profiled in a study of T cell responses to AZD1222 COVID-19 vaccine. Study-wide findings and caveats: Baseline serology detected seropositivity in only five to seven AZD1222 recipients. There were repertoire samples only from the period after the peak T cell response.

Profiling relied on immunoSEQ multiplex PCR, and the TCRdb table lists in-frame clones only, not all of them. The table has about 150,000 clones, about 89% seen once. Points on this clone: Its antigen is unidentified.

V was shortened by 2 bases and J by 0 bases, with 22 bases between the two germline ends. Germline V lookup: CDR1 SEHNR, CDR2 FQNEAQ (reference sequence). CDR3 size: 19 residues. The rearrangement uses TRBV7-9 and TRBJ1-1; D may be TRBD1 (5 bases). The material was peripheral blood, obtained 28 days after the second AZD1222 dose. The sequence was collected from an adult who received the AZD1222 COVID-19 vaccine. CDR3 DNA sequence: TGTGCCAGCAGCTTACTCGTGTCATGGGGAGGGACTATGAACACTGAAGCTTTCTTT. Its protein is CASSLLVSWGGTMNTEAFF.